Below, 30 T cell receptor beta chains from the same sample are listed, as sequenced in a study of control samples from healthy donors and cancer patients. Measured with immunoSEQ multiplex PCR; TCRdb has only the in-frame clones, and not every one. The sample yields tens of thousands of clones, about 90% seen once. Sequencing input: PBMCs. All receptors derive from a man between 60 and 75 years old with colorectal cancer.

V is TRBV11-1 and J is TRBJ2-3, with D possibly being TRBD1 (6 bases). The germline CDR1 and CDR2 sequences are SGHAT and FQDESV (reference sequence). This CDR3 contains 15 residues. V shed 5 bases and J shed 6 bases, with 18 bases lying between them. DNA of the CDR3: TGTGCCAGCAGCAGAAACAGGGTCCGTGGGGATACGCAGTATTTT. Residues: CASSRNRVRGDTQYF. Combining the CDR3 with reference TRBV11-1 and TRBJ2-3 gives the whole variable domain EAEVAQSPRYKITEKSQAVAFWCDPISGHATLYWYRQILGQGPELLVQFQDESVVDDSQLPKDRFSAERLKGVDSTLKIQPAELGDSAMYLCASSRNRVRGDTQYFGPGTRLTVL.

V and J are TRBV30 and TRBJ1-1, with D possibly matching TRBD1 (5 bases). V was trimmed by 5 bases and J by 5 bases, leaving 12 bases between them. Per the germline V gene, CDR1 is GTSNPN and CDR2 is SVGIG (reference sequence). The CDR3 sequence is 12 residues long. The CDR3, as DNA: TGTGCCTGGGCCCCCGGGGCAACTGAAGCTTTCTTT. Amino acids: CAWAPGATEAFF. The full variable domain, its missing parts supplied by reference TRBV30 and TRBJ1-1, is SQTIHQWPATLVQPVGSPLSLECTVEGTSNPNLYWYRQAAGRGLQLLFYSVGIGQISSEVPQNLSASRPQDRQFILSSKKLLLSDSGFYLCAWAPGATEAFFGQGTRLTVV.

The chain uses TRBV15 and TRBJ1-5; TRBD1 matches at 7 bases. The CDR3 has 16 residues. The V and J ends lost 6 bases and 0 bases, in that order; junction bases with no gene match: 8. The V gene's germline CDR1 is LNHNV and CDR2 YYDKDF (reference sequence). CDR3 coding DNA: TGTGCCACCAGAGGGGGCGACTTTTATAGCAATCAGCCCCAGCATTTT. Encoded protein: CATRGGDFYSNQPQHF. Full variable domain (rest looked up from reference TRBV15 and TRBJ1-5): DAMVIQNPRYQVTQFGKPVTLSCSQTLNHNVMYWYQQKSSQAPKLLFHYYDKDFNNEADTPDNFQSRRPNTSFCFLDIRSPGLGDTAMYLCATRGGDFYSNQPQHFGDGTRLSIL.

The V gene is TRBV10-1, the J gene TRBJ1-1; no clear D gene. Germline V lookup: CDR1 WNHNN, CDR2 SYGVQD (reference sequence). This CDR3 spans 13 amino acids. With 3 bases removed from V and 4 bases from J, the gap between germline ends came to 9 bases. The chain's CDR3 is CASSDWGSTEAFF. The CDR3 DNA reads as TGCGCCAGCAGTGATTGGGGATCCACTGAAGCTTTCTTT.

This clone was seen a handful of times. The V gene is TRBV4-1, the J gene TRBJ1-5; D remains ambiguous. Trimming took off 0 bases at V and 2 bases at J, with 17 bases between the two ends. CDR3 size: 18 residues. Germline CDR1 reads MGHRA; CDR2 reads YSYEKL. The CDR3 loop reads CASSQDPGRAGRNQPQHF. The CDR3 region has the DNA TGCGCCAGCAGCCAAGACCCCGGACGGGCCGGGCGCAATCAGCCCCAGCATTTT.

The J gene is TRBJ1-1, the V gene TRBV28, with 7 bases lining up with TRBD1. V lost 7 bases and J lost 4; bases outside the gene matches: 9. The V gene's germline CDR1 is MDHEN and CDR2 SYDVKM. This CDR3 is 14 amino acids long. CDR3 coding DNA: TGTGCCAGCAAGCCGGGACAGAGGTCCACTGAAGCTTTCTTT. This codes for CASKPGQRSTEAFF.

The CDR3 loop reads CASSFFGTIYF. The CDR3 DNA sequence: TGTGCCAGCAGTTTTTTTGGCACCATATATTTT. This rearrangement joins TRBV12-3 or TRBV12-4 to TRBJ1-3; D is undetermined. The CDR3 extends over 11 amino acids. Trimming took 3 bases from V and 9 from J, leaving 6 bases between them.

This clone has only a few counts. This chain joins TRBV7-2 and TRBJ2-7, with D possibly TRBD1 on 5 matching bases. The germline gives CDR1 SGHTA, CDR2 FQGNSA. This CDR3 is built from 11 residues. V shed 4 bases and J shed 6 bases, with 7 bases lying between them. CDR3 region: CASSSRAEQYF. CDR3 in DNA: TGTGCCAGCAGCTCCAGGGCCGAGCAGTACTTC. Supplemented by reference TRBV7-2 and TRBJ2-7, the full variable domain reads GAGVSQSPSNKVTEKGKDVELRCDPISGHTALYWYRQSLGQGLEFLIYFQGNSAPDKSGLPSDRFSAERTGGSVSTLTIQRTQQEDSAVYLCASSSRAEQYFGPGTRLTVT.

The chain joins TRBV9 to TRBJ2-1; D is possibly TRBD1 or TRBD2 (6 bases each). The germline V gene has CDR1 SGDLS and CDR2 YYNGEE. V shed 1 base and J shed 0 bases, with 11 bases lying between them. This CDR3 comprises 16 residues. CDR3 sequence reads: CASSVLGGFSYNEQFF. The DNA of the CDR3 is TGTGCCAGCAGCGTACTAGGGGGGTTCTCCTACAATGAGCAGTTCTTC.

The J gene is TRBJ2-5, the V gene TRBV6-6; D not certain. This CDR3 is built from 13 residues. With 2 bases removed from V and 3 bases from J, the gap between germline ends came to 7 bases. Germline V gene data show CDR1 as MNHNY and CDR2 as SVGAGI (reference sequence). The CDR3 DNA follows: TGTGCCAGCAGTTACAGGCAGGAAGAGACCCAGTACTTC. Protein product: CASSYRQEETQYF.

The rearrangement links TRBV6-4 to TRBJ2-3, with TRBD2 matching over 9 bases. There are 15 residues in the CDR3. Trimming cost V 5 bases and J 3 bases; bases outside gene matches: 6. The germline CDR1 and CDR2 sequences are MRHNA and SNTAGT. The CDR3 DNA is TGTGCCAGCAGTCTCAGAGCGGGGGGAACAGATACGCAGTATTTT. Translating gives CASSLRAGGTDTQYF.

This clone appeared a few times. The J gene is TRBJ1-2, the V gene TRBV30, with TRBD1 identical over 7 bases. This CDR3 comprises 14 residues. CDR1 is GTSNPN, CDR2 SVGIG, per germline (reference sequence). V trimming: 5 bases; J trimming: 8 bases; junction bases outside the gene matches: 14. The CDR3 reads CAWSRGGRVYGYTF. The CDR3 DNA is TGTGCCTGGTCCAGGGGGGGCAGGGTGTACGGCTACACCTTC.

The chain joins TRBV6-5 to TRBJ1-2, with TRBD1 identical over 7 bases. The V gene's germline CDR1 is MNHEY and CDR2 SVGAGI. This CDR3 contains 13 residues. With 7 bases clipped from V and 6 bases from J, the junction kept 8 bases outside the gene matches. CDR3 coding DNA: TGTGCCAGCACCAGACAGGGTTCGGATGGCTACACCTTC. Translating gives CASTRQGSDGYTF.

The V and J genes are TRBV3-1 (or the pseudogene TRBV3-2) and TRBJ2-1, with D perhaps given as TRBD1 or TRBD2 (5 bases each). Germline V lookup: CDR1 LGHDT, CDR2 YNNKEL (reference sequence). This CDR3 is built from 14 residues. With 3 bases removed from V and 8 bases from J, the gap between germline ends came to 14 bases. The CDR3 DNA reads TGTGCCAGCAGCCAGTACGGGCTGGGGGATGAGCAGTTCTTC. Its translation: CASSQYGLGDEQFF.

V gene TRBV5-1 combines with J gene TRBJ1-1, with D possibly matching TRBD1 (5 bases). CDR1 SGHRS and CDR2 YFSETQ come from the germline V gene. CDR3 length equals 15 residues. Trimming pared 7 bases from V and 0 bases from J, leaving 16 bases between. CDR3 amino acids: CASHWGGSVNTEAFF. CDR3 in DNA: TGCGCCAGCCATTGGGGGGGTTCGGTGAACACTGAAGCTTTCTTT.

The V and J genes are TRBV15 and TRBJ2-6; D is possibly TRBD1 (6 bases). Germline V gene lookup returns CDR1 LNHNV and CDR2 YYDKDF (reference sequence). The germline V and J ends were trimmed by 4 bases and 3 bases, with 13 bases remaining between them. The length of the CDR3 is 16 residues. In nucleotides, the CDR3 is TGTGCCACCAGCATCAAACAGGGAGTTGGGGCCAACGTCCTGACTTTC. Amino acids: CATSIKQGVGANVLTF.

In the case of this clone: The sample contains more than one DNA sequence encoding this CDR3. The chain combines TRBV19 with TRBJ1-2; D perhaps matches TRBD1 (5 bases). Per the germline V gene, CDR1 is LNHDA and CDR2 is SQIVND (reference sequence). The CDR3 consists of 16 residues. V was cut by 4 bases and J by 4 bases, with 19 bases left in between. In DNA, the CDR3 is TGTGCCAGTAGTAAGGGCCGGGGGGGTCGAGGCTATGGCTACACCTTC. Protein: CASSKGRGGRGYGYTF.

The rearrangement uses TRBV5-5 and TRBJ2-7; a weak D match, TRBD1 (6 bases). The germline V gene has CDR1 SGHKS and CDR2 YYEKEE (reference sequence). CDR3 length: 13 residues. The V end lost 3 bases, the J end lost 0 bases, and 7 bases lay between the germline ends. CDR3 in DNA: TGTGCCAGCAGCTGGACAGCCTCCTACGAGCAGTACTTC. It specifies CASSWTASYEQYF. Drawing the rest from reference TRBV5-5 and TRBJ2-7, the complete variable domain is DAGVTQSPTHLIKTRGQQVTLRCSPISGHKSVSWYQQVLGQGPQFIFQYYEKEERGRGNFPDRFSARQFPNYSSELNVNALLLGDSALYLCASSWTASYEQYFGPGTRLTVT.

This clone occurred once. V usage is TRBV2 and J usage is TRBJ1-5; TRBD1 might be the D (5 bases). The V end lost 8 bases, the J end lost 9 bases, and 14 bases lay between the germline ends. This CDR3 has 12 residues. Looked up from germline, CDR1 is SNHLY and CDR2 is FYNNEI. CDR3 amino acids: CASVGDGGPQHF. CDR3 nucleotide sequence: TGTGCCAGCGTAGGGGACGGGGGGCCCCAGCATTTT.

This chain links TRBV7-3 with TRBJ1-5; D is unresolved. Trimming took off 2 bases at V and 2 bases at J, with 16 bases between the two ends. In germline, CDR1 is SGHTA, CDR2 FQGTGA. There are 17 residues in the CDR3. CDR3 loop: CASSLEDGGPRNQPQHF. The DNA of the CDR3 is TGTGCCAGCAGCTTAGAAGACGGTGGGCCTCGCAATCAGCCCCAGCATTTT.

The chain recombines TRBV10-1 with TRBJ2-5; D is undetermined. Germline assignment: CDR1 WNHNN and CDR2 SYGVQD (reference sequence). This CDR3 is 14 amino acids long. Trimming stripped 0 bases from V and 5 bases from J, with 10 bases between. Here the CDR3 DNA reads TGCGCCAGCAGTGAGTCGACCATGGGGGAGACCCAGTACTTC. Amino acids: CASSESTMGETQYF.

This clone was seen only a few times. This CDR3 is CASSLVMNTEAFF. In nucleotides, the CDR3 is TGCGCCAGCAGCTTGGTTATGAACACTGAAGCTTTCTTT. The V call is TRBV5-1, the J call TRBJ1-1; D is uncertain. Per germline, CDR1 SGHRS and CDR2 YFSETQ. There are 13 residues in the CDR3. Trimming shortened V by 0 bases and J by 0 bases, and 3 bases separated the two germline ends.

J is TRBJ1-1 and V is TRBV10-3; D not resolved. Germline CDR1 reads ENHRY; CDR2 reads SYGVKD. The V end was cut by 4 bases, the J end by 2 bases, with 8 bases between. This CDR3 spans 13 amino acids. CDR3 bases: TGTGCCATCAGTGGGGCGGCTAACACTGAAGCTTTCTTT. Translated, it gives CAISGAANTEAFF.

The V and J genes are TRBV28 and TRBJ1-3; D might be TRBD1 (5 bases). Trimming cost V 4 bases and J 4 bases, with 11 bases left between them. Germline CDR1 reads MDHEN; CDR2 reads SYDVKM. The CDR3 runs 14 residues. The CDR3 DNA follows: TGTGCCAGCAGTTACCAGGGTGGCGGAAACACCATATATTTT. Translation gives CASSYQGGGNTIYF.

The chain links TRBV6-2 or TRBV6-3 to TRBJ2-3, with 16 bases identical to TRBD2. This CDR3 has 15 residues. Germline V gene data show CDR1 as MNHEY and CDR2 as SVGEGT. Unmatched junction bases numbered 0, after V lost 5 bases and J lost 4 bases. The CDR3 loop is CASSGTSGGADTQYF. As DNA, the CDR3 is TGTGCCAGCAGTGGGACTAGCGGGGGGGCAGATACGCAGTATTTT.

V usage is TRBV9 and J usage is TRBJ2-3; 14 nucleotides align to TRBD2. The CDR3 loop spans 20 amino acids. Germline CDR1 reads SGDLS; CDR2 reads YYNGEE. Losses at the gene ends were 3 bases for V and 0 bases for J; bases not matched to a gene: 12. CDR3 sequence: CASSAGPGTSGSPSTDTQYF. The CDR3 region has the DNA TGTGCCAGCAGCGCGGGTCCCGGGACTAGCGGGAGCCCTAGCACAGATACGCAGTATTTT.

The chain's CDR3 is CASSHHRGGANVLTF. CDR3 DNA: TGTGCCAGCAGCCACCACCGCGGTGGGGCCAACGTCCTGACTTTC. The chain recombines TRBV5-5 with TRBJ2-6; no reliable D call. The germline V and J ends were trimmed by 4 bases and 3 bases, with 11 bases remaining between them. This CDR3 is 15 amino acids long. Germline CDR1 SGHKS, CDR2 YYEKEE (reference sequence).

This chain links TRBV11-2 with TRBJ1-5; the match to TRBD1 covers 9 bases. The junction had 5 bases not matched to a gene; V was cut back by 4 bases and J by 1 base. In germline, CDR1 is SGHAT, CDR2 FQNNGV. The CDR3 length is 16 residues. The CDR3 reads CASSWGQGRSNQPQHF. CDR3 DNA sequence: TGTGCCAGCAGCTGGGGACAGGGAAGGAGCAATCAGCCCCAGCATTTT. Full variable domain (rest looked up from reference TRBV11-2 and TRBJ1-5): EAGVAQSPRYKIIEKRQSVAFWCNPISGHATLYWYQQILGQGPKLLIQFQNNGVVDDSQLPKDRFSAERLKGVDSTLKIQPAKLEDSAVYLCASSWGQGRSNQPQHFGDGTRLSIL.

The chain is built from TRBV27 and TRBJ2-7; 7 bases line up with TRBD1. From germline, CDR1 is MNHEY and CDR2 SMNVEV (reference sequence). The CDR3 length is 15 residues. V lost 0 bases, J lost 6 bases, and 8 bases stayed unmatched. The CDR3 protein is CASSLSRQGRSEQYF. DNA of the CDR3: TGTGCCAGCAGTTTATCCCGACAGGGCAGAAGCGAGCAGTACTTC.

This chain joins TRBV30 and TRBJ2-7; D gene unclear. CDR3 length: 14 amino acids. V lost 1 base to trimming and J lost 3 bases, with 13 bases between them. The germline V gene encodes CDR1 GTSNPN and CDR2 SVGIG (reference sequence). CDR3 bases: TGTGCCTGGAGTGGTGACTCCTTATACTACGAGCAGTACTTC. Protein sequence: CAWSGDSLYYEQYF.